Listed below are T cell receptor beta chains from one sample, sequenced in a study of long-term antiretroviral therapy in people with HIV. Clones were sequenced by immunoSEQ multiplex PCR, and TCRdb holds only the in-frame ones, with some missing. This sample has some 40,000 clones, with about 94% found just once. This sample comprised unsorted PBMCs, obtained around 9 years after starting antiretroviral therapy. These receptors all come from a man in his thirties or forties with HIV. The CDR3 runs from the conserved cysteine through the conserved F or W. Each record gives: D gene, clone size, V gene, J gene, CDR3 DNA, CDR3 protein. D genes are given only for firm matches. Some rows mark clone size as missing; the rest say once, few, many or name a class of expanded clone.

TRBD2,-,TRBV7-3,TRBJ2-3,TGTGCCAGCAGCCCCGGACTAGCGGGGGCACAAGGGACGCAGTATTTT,CASSPGLAGAQGTQYF
-,-,TRBV30,TRBJ2-7,TGTGCCTGGAGTAAGGCAGGGACTTCCTACGAGCAGTACTTC,CAWSKAGTSYEQYF
TRBD2,-,TRBV2,TRBJ2-5,TGTGCCAGCAGTGGAACGGGGGGCCAAGAGACCCAGTACTTC,CASSGTGGQETQYF
-,-,TRBV6-5,TRBJ1-1,TGTGCCAGCAGTCAGCCTGGATACACTGAAGCTTTCTTT,CASSQPGYTEAFF
-,-,TRBV18,TRBJ1-1,TGTGCCAGCTCACGCCTGGACAGCATGAACACTGAAGCTTTCTTT,CASSRLDSMNTEAFF
-,once,TRBV5-1,TRBJ2-2,TGCGCCAGCAGCTTAATGGATGGAGGCTCCGGGGAGCTGTTTTTT,CASSLMDGGSGELFF
-,once,TRBV18,TRBJ2-7,TGTGCCAGCTCGCTGGGCTCCTACGAGCAGTACTTC,CASSLGSYEQYF
-,-,TRBV13,TRBJ1-2,TGTGCCAGCAGCACGGGGAGAGGGCCTGATGGCTACACCTTC,CASSTGRGPDGYTF
-,-,TRBV7-2,TRBJ1-5,TGTGCCAGCAGCTTAGCGCTAGGGGGTCGCAATCAGCCCCAGCATTTT,CASSLALGGRNQPQHF
TRBD1,-,TRBV29-1,TRBJ2-7,TGCAGCGTTGAAGGAGACAGGGCAAACGAGCAGTACTTC,CSVEGDRANEQYF
TRBD1,-,TRBV6-6,TRBJ2-1,TGTGCCAGCAGGTGGACAGGGGATATCAATGAGCAGTTCTTC,CASRWTGDINEQFF
-,-,TRBV4-2,TRBJ2-5,TGTGCCAGCAGCCAGGGACAAACGAAAGAGACCCAGTACTTC,CASSQGQTKETQYF
TRBD1,-,TRBV5-1,TRBJ1-1,TGCGCCAGCAGCTTGGAAGGGGGCGGAACTGAAGCTTTCTTT,CASSLEGGGTEAFF
TRBD2,-,TRBV6-6,TRBJ2-1,TGTGCCAGCAGTGGCGGGGGGGGCTACAATGAGCAGTTCTTC,CASSGGGGYNEQFF
-,-,TRBV7-6,TRBJ2-1,TGTGCCAGCAGCTCACGCACCGGGGCGCGAAACAATGAGCAGTTCTTC,CASSSRTGARNNEQFF
-,-,TRBV7-6,TRBJ2-7,TGTGCCAGCAGCTTAGGCCCGGGACGGAACTACGAGCAGTACTTC,CASSLGPGRNYEQYF
-,-,TRBV9,TRBJ1-5,TGTGCCAGCAGCGAGGGACCGGTGGGCCAGCCCCAGCATTTT,CASSEGPVGQPQHF
-,-,TRBV7-9,TRBJ2-7,TGTGCCAGCAGCTTATCCCTTTCCTACGAGCAGTACTTC,CASSLSLSYEQYF
-,-,TRBV5-1,TRBJ1-1,TGCGCCAGCAGCTTAATAGGGTTTGGAGGTGAAGCTTTCTTT,CASSLIGFGGEAFF
TRBD2,-,TRBV12-5,TRBJ2-1,TGTGCTAGTGGTTTGTCGACGGGGGGACATGAGCAGTTCTTC,CASGLSTGGHEQFF
-,-,TRBV29-1,TRBJ2-3,TGCAGCGTTGACTCCCTGCCCCGAACAGATACGCAGTATTTT,CSVDSLPRTDTQYF
TRBD1,-,TRBV27,TRBJ2-2,TGTGCCAGCAGTTTTACATGGACAGGCTACACCGGGGAGCTGTTTTTT,CASSFTWTGYTGELFF
-,-,TRBV7-8,TRBJ2-3,TGTGCCAGCAGCTTAGTCGGACCTCGCACAGATACGCAGTATTTT,CASSLVGPRTDTQYF
-,-,TRBV18,TRBJ1-2,TGTGCCAGCTCATCACAAGGTGACGGCTATGGCTACACCTTC,CASSSQGDGYGYTF
-,-,TRBV28,TRBJ1-5,TGTGCCAGCATCCAAGTCTACAGCCAGACCGTCAATCAGCCCCAGCATTTT,CASIQVYSQTVNQPQHF
-,few,TRBV7-9,TRBJ2-7,TGTGCCAGCAGCTTATTATACGAGCAGTACTTC,CASSLLYEQYF
-,once,TRBV29-1,TRBJ1-2,TGCAGCGTTGAAGGGGGACCGGGGGGCTACACCTTC,CSVEGGPGGYTF
-,-,TRBV5-1,TRBJ1-4,TGCGCCAGCAGCTTGGGGCCAAGGGGAAATAATGAAAAACTGTTTTTT,CASSLGPRGNNEKLFF
-,once,TRBV7-3,TRBJ1-2,TGTGCCAGCAGCTTAGGAGGGGCCGGCTACACCTTC,CASSLGGAGYTF
-,-,TRBV6-5,TRBJ1-6,TGTGCCAGCACTACAGGTTTATCCTATAATTCACCCCTCCACTTT,CASTTGLSYNSPLHF
TRBD2,-,TRBV11-2,TRBJ2-5,TGTGCCAGCAGCTCCCCCAGCGGGGTCGGAGGGACCCAGTACTTC,CASSSPSGVGGTQYF
-,-,TRBV11-3,TRBJ2-1,TGTGCCAGCAGCTTAGGCAGAAACAATGAGCAGTTCTTC,CASSLGRNNEQFF
TRBD1,few,TRBV27,TRBJ2-2,TGTGCCAGCAGTTCGCTCCTCCCCGATTTGACAGGGCAGGCTACCGGGGAGCTGTTTTTT,CASSSLLPDLTGQATGELFF
TRBD1,-,TRBV7-9,TRBJ1-3,TGTGCCAGCAGCCGGGACAGCTCTGGAAACACCATATATTTT,CASSRDSSGNTIYF
-,-,TRBV4-2,TRBJ2-7,TGTGCCAGCAGCCCCCGAAACGGGGAACCCCCTTACGAGCAGTACTTC,CASSPRNGEPPYEQYF
TRBD2,-,TRBV5-5,TRBJ2-2,TGTGCCAGCGGCCTAGGGACTACCAACACCGGGGAGCTGTTTTTT,CASGLGTTNTGELFF
-,-,TRBV27,TRBJ2-2,TGTGCCAGCAGCAAACGGGGGACGGTGAACACCGGGGAGCTGTTTTTT,CASSKRGTVNTGELFF
TRBD1,-,TRBV5-8,TRBJ2-4,TGTGCCAGCAGCTCCACCGGACAGGGAGCGGACATTCAGTACTTC,CASSSTGQGADIQYF